The clone carrying this TCR beta chain was seen many times. The study excluded patients with other autoimmune diseases, uncontrolled infections, pregnancy or lactation. The sequenced template was RNA, covering the TCR beta CDR3 region. A first-round RT-PCR used HTBI primers, followed by a second-round multiplex PCR. TCRdb reprocessed the multiplex PCR reads via MiXCR and lists one record per CDR3 protein. There are under 350,000 distinct CDR3 sequences in the sample; roughly 16% occur only once, and about 12% lies in the top ten. V was clipped by 6 bases and J by 3 bases, with 15 bases between them. Germline assignment: CDR1 MNHNS and CDR2 SASEGT. The CDR3 spans 15 residues. The sample comes from a study of Graves' ophthalmopathy and Graves' hyperthyroidism.

The TCR comes from an adult man with Graves' ophthalmopathy. Sequenced material: peripheral blood. The gene calls are TRBV6-1 and TRBJ2-4; D gene ambiguous. CDR3 in DNA: TGTGCCAGCAGCCGCCTCGGCACCGACAAAAACATTCAGTACTTC. Its translation: CASSRLGTDKNIQYF.